This T cell receptor beta chain was documented in a study of naive and memory T cell subsets. Four PCR rounds used nested alpha and beta constant region primers plus the SP2 primer. Blood and skin TCR RNA was reverse transcribed with alpha and beta constant primers. TCRdb re-called the 5' RACE reads through MiXCR, storing one row per CDR3 protein. The sample gives around 56,000 distinct CDR3 sequences, approximately 8% of which show up once; nearly 10% is in the top ten. The table lists this clonotype with many counts. V was pared by 7 bases and J by 4 bases, with 12 bases of the junction left unmatched. CDR3 length equals 16 residues. The germline V gene encodes CDR1 MDHEN and CDR2 SYDVKM. TCR cDNA received a 3' ligated oligonucleotide that carried a UMI. Reverse transcription used DNase-treated unsorted total RNA, aiming for about 1 to 1000 ng.

The chain is built from TRBV28 and TRBJ1-3; 8 bases line up with TRBD1. The receptor was isolated from a female donor in good health. Here the CDR3 reads CASTTPRQGHGNTIYF. The CDR3, as DNA: TGTGCCAGCACCACTCCCCGACAGGGGCACGGAAACACCATATATTTT.